Presented here are 9 T cell receptor beta chains from one specimen sequenced in a study of T cell responses to AZD1222 COVID-19 vaccine. TCRdb keeps only in-frame clones here, not all; method: immunoSEQ multiplex PCR. Here the sample spans 140,000 or so clones, around 90% being singletons. The sample consisted of peripheral blood, taken 28 days after the second AZD1222 dose. The receptors shown here come from an adult who received the AZD1222 COVID-19 vaccine.

This chain uses TRBV19 with TRBJ1-2; D is possibly TRBD1 (5 bases). The CDR3 extends over 13 amino acids. V was pared by 5 bases and J by 1 base, with 8 bases between. Looked up from germline, CDR1 is LNHDA and CDR2 is SQIVND (reference sequence). The CDR3 loop reads CASSQGSNYGYTF. CDR3 nucleotides: TGTGCCAGTAGTCAGGGCAGTAACTATGGCTACACCTTC.

This chain joins TRBV15 and TRBJ2-7, with D possibly TRBD1 on 6 matching bases. The germline V and J ends were trimmed by 3 bases and 0 bases, with 12 bases remaining between them. Germline V gene data show CDR1 as LNHNV and CDR2 as YYDKDF (reference sequence). CDR3 length: 15 residues. CDR3 sequence (DNA): TGTGCCACCAGCAGTAGGGGGACCAGCTCCTACGAGCAGTACTTC. Translated, it gives CATSSRGTSSYEQYF.

This sequence joins TRBV7-2 and TRBJ2-7; 9 nucleotides line up with TRBD2. The CDR3 covers 15 residues. Per germline, CDR1 SGHTA and CDR2 FQGNSA. V gave up 6 bases and J gave up 4 bases; unmatched junction bases: 10. In DNA, the CDR3 is TGTGCCAGCAGATCCGAGCGGGAGGTTAGGTACGAGCAGTACTTC. Translation gives CASRSEREVRYEQYF.

This clone was observed once. The chain uses TRBV7-2 and TRBJ2-1; D perhaps matches TRBD1 (8 bases). This CDR3 has 15 residues. Trimming pared 4 bases from V and 5 bases from J, leaving 15 bases between. Germline V gene lookup returns CDR1 SGHTA and CDR2 FQGNSA. The CDR3 coding sequence is TGTGCCAGCAGCTGGCGGGGGACAGGAGACAATGAGCAGTTCTTC. This gives the protein CASSWRGTGDNEQFF.

This chain uses TRBV3-1 (or the pseudogene TRBV3-2) with TRBJ1-2, with D unclear. The CDR3 contains 15 residues. Germline assignment: CDR1 LGHDT and CDR2 YNNKEL (reference sequence). V was clipped by 0 bases and J by 4 bases, with 12 bases between them. The CDR3 nucleotides read TGTGCCAGCAGCCAAGATCCCACGGTTCGCTATGGCTACACCTTC. As protein: CASSQDPTVRYGYTF.

V gene TRBV9 combines with J gene TRBJ2-3; 11 bases agree with TRBD2. V shed 1 base, J shed 0 bases, and the junction held 13 bases outside the gene matches. The germline V gene encodes CDR1 SGDLS and CDR2 YYNGEE. The CDR3 is made up of 20 amino acids. The CDR3 loop is CASSVNLAGGVVASTDTQYF. The CDR3 nucleotides read TGTGCCAGCAGCGTAAACCTAGCGGGAGGAGTGGTGGCTAGCACAGATACGCAGTATTTT.

The chain recombines TRBV7-3 with TRBJ2-3; 8 nucleotides line up with TRBD2. Trimming took 4 bases from V and 5 from J; bases not matched to a gene: 8. Germline V lookup: CDR1 SGHTA, CDR2 FQGTGA. This CDR3 has 15 amino acids. Here the CDR3 DNA reads TGTGCCAGCAGCTCTTTAGCGGGAAGAAGAGATACGCAGTATTTT. Encoded protein: CASSSLAGRRDTQYF.

The V gene is TRBV11-2, the J gene TRBJ2-3; 8 bases agree with TRBD2. The CDR3 runs 15 residues. Germline-derived CDR1 and CDR2 are SGHAT and FQNNGV. V was clipped by 3 bases and J by 2 bases; unmatched bases: 4. The CDR3 DNA follows: TGTGCCAGCAGCTTTACTAGCGGAACCACAGATACGCAGTATTTT. Its protein product is CASSFTSGTTDTQYF.

The V call is TRBV2, the J call TRBJ2-2; 10 nucleotides match TRBD2. Germline-derived CDR1 and CDR2 are SNHLY and FYNNEI. V dropped 10 bases and J dropped 2; count of bases not matched to a gene: 10. The CDR3 sequence is 16 residues long. DNA for the CDR3: TGTGCCACCTTTCTAGCTAGCGGGAGTAACACCGGGGAGCTGTTTTTT. It translates to CATFLASGSNTGELFF.